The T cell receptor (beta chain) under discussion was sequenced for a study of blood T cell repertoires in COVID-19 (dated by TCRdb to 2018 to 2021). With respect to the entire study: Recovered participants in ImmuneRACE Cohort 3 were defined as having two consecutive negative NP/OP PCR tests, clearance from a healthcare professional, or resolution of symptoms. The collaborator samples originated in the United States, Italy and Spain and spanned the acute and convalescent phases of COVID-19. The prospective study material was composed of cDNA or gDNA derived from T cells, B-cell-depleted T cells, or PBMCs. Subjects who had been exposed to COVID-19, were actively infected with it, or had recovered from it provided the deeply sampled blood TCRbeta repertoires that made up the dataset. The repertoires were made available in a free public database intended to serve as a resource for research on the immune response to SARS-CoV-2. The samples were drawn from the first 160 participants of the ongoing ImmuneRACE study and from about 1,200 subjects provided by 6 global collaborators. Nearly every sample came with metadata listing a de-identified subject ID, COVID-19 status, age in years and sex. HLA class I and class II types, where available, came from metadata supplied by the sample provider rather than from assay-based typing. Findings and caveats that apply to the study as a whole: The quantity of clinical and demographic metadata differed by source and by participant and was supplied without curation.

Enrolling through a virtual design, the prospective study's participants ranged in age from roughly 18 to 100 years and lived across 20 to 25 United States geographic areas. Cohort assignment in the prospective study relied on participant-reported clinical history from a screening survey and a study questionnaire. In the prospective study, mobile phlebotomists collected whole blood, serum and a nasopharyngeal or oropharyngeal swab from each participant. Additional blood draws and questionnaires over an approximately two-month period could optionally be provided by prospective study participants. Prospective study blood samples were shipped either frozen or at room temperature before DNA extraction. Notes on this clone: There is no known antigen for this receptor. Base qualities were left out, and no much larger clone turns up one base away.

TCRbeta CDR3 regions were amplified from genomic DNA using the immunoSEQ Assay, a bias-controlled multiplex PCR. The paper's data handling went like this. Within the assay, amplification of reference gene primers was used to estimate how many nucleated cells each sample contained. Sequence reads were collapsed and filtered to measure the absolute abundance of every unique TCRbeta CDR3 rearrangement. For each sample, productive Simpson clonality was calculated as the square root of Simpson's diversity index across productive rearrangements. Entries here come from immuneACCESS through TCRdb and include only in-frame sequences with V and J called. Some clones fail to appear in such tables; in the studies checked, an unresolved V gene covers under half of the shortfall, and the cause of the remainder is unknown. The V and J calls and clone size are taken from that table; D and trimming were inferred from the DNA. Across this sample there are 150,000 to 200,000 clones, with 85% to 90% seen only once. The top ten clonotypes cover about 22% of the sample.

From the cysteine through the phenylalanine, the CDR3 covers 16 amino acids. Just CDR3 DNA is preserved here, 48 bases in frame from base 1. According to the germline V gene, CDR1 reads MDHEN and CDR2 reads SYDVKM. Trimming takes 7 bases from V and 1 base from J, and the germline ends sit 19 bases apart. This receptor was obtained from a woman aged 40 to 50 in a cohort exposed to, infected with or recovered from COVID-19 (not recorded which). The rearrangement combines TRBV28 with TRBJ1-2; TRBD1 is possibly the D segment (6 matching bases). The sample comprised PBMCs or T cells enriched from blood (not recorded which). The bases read TGTGCCAGCACAGGACAGTCCTCCTTAAATAACTATGGCTACACCTTC. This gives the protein CASTGQSSLNNYGYTF.